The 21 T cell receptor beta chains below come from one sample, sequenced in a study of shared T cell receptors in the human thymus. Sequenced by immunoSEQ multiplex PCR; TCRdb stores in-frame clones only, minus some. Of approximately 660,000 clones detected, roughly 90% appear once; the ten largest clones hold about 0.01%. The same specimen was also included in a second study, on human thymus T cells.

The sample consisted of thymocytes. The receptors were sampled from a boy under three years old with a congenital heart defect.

The CDR3 bases are TGTGCCAGCAGCCCTAGACCAGGGATGGGGGAGACCCAGTACTTC. It encodes CASSPRPGMGETQYF. This chain uses TRBV11-1 with TRBJ2-5; D possibly corresponds to TRBD1 (5 bases). CDR3 length: 15 amino acids. Between the trimmed V and J ends, which lost 5 bases and 5 bases, there was a span of 18 bases. Per the germline V gene, CDR1 is SGHAT and CDR2 is FQDESV (reference sequence).

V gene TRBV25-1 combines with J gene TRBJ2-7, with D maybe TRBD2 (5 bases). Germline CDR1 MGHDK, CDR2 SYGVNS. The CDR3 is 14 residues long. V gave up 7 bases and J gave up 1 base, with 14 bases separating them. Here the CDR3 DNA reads TGTGCCAGCACCCCACATACTAGGTCCTACGAGCAGTACTTC. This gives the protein CASTPHTRSYEQYF.

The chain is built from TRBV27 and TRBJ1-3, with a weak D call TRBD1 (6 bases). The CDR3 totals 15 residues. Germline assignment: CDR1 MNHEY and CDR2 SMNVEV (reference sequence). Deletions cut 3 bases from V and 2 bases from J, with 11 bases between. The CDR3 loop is CASSLSGDPGNTIYF. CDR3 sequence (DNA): TGTGCCAGCAGTTTGTCAGGGGACCCTGGAAACACCATATATTTT.

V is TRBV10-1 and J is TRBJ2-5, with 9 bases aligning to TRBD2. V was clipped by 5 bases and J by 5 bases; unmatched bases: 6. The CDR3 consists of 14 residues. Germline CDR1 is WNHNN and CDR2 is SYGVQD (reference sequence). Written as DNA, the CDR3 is TGCGCCAGCAGTAAGGGAGCGGGAGGTGAGACCCAGTACTTC. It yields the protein CASSKGAGGETQYF.

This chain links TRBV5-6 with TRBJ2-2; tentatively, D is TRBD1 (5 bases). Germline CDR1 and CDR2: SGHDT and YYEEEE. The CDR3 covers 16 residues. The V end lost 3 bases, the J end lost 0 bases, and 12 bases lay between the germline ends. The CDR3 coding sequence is TGTGCCAGCAGCTCCCCGACAGTCGCGAACACCGGGGAGCTGTTTTTT. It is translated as CASSSPTVANTGELFF.

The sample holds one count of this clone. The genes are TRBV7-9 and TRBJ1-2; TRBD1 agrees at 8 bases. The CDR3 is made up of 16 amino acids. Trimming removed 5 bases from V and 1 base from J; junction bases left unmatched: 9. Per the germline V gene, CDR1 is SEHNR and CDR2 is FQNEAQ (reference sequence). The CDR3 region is CASSPRTGRVNYGYTF. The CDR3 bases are TGTGCCAGCAGCCCGAGGACAGGGAGGGTTAACTATGGCTACACCTTC.

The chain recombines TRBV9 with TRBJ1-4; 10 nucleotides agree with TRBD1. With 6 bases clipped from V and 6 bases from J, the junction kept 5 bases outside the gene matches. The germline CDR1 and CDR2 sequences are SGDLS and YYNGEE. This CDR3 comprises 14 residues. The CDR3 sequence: CASTAGTGDEKLFF. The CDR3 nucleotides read TGTGCCAGCACCGCGGGGACAGGGGATGAAAAACTGTTTTTT.

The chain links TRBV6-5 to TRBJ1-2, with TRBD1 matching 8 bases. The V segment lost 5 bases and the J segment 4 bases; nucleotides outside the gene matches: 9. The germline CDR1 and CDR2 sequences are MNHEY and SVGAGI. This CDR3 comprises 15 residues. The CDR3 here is CASSADRDPSYGYTF. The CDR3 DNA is TGTGCCAGCAGTGCGGACAGGGACCCATCCTATGGCTACACCTTC.

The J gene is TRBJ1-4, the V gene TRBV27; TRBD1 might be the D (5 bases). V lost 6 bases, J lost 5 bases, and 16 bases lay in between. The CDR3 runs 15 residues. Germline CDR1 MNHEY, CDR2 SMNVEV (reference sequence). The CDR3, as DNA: TGTGCCAGCAGCGGGGGTGAGAGAATGAATGAAAAACTGTTTTTT. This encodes CASSGGERMNEKLFF.

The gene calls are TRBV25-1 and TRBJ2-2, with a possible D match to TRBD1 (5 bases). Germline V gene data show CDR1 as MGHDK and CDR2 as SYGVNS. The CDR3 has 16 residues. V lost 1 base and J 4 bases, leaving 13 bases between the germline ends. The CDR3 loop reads CASSESSRVPTGELFF. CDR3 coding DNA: TGTGCCAGCAGTGAATCATCCAGGGTCCCCACCGGGGAGCTGTTTTTT.

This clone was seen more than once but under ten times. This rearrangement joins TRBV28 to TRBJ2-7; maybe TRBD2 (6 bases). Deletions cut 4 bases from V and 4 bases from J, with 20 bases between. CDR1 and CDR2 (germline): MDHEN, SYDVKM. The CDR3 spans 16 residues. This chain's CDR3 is CASSSRGSGQVYEQYF. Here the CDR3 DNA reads TGTGCCAGCAGTTCCCGGGGGTCGGGTCAGGTTTACGAGCAGTACTTC.

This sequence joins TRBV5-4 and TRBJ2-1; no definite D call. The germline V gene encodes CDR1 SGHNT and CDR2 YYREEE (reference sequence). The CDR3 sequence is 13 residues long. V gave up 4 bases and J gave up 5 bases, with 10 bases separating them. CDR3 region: CASSVDPNNEQFF. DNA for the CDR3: TGTGCCAGCAGCGTGGACCCTAACAATGAGCAGTTCTTC.

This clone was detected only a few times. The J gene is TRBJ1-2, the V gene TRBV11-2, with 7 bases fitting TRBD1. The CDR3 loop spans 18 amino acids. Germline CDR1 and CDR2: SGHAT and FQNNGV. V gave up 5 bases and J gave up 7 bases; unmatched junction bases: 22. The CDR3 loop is CASSTHAHRGPHQSGYTF. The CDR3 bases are TGTGCCAGCAGCACCCACGCCCACAGGGGACCCCACCAGAGTGGCTACACCTTC.

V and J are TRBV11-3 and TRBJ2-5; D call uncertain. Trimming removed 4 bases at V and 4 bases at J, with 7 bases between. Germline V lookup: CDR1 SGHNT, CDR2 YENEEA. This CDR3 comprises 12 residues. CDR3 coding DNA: TGTGCCAGCAGCTCCCCGGGAGAGACCCAGTACTTC. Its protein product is CASSSPGETQYF.

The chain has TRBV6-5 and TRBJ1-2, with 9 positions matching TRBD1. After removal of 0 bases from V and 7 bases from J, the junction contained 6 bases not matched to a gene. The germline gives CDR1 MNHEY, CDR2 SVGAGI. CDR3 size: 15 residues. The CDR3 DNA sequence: TGTGCCAGCAGTTACTCCCGGGACAGGGCGTTTGGCTACACCTTC. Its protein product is CASSYSRDRAFGYTF.

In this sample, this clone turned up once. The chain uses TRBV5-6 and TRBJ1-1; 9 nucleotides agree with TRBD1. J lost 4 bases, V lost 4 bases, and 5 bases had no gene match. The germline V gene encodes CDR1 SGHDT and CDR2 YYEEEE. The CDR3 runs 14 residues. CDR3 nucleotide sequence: TGTGCCAGCAGCCCACGGGACAGGGCCACTGAAGCTTTCTTT. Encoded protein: CASSPRDRATEAFF.

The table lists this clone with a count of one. Here the CDR3 DNA reads TGTGCCAGCAGCTACCTTAGCGGGGAGGGCGTTTACGAGCAGTACTTC. Protein product: CASSYLSGEGVYEQYF. The V call is TRBV11-1, the J call TRBJ2-7; TRBD2 aligns across 8 bases. V lost 4 bases and J lost 4; bases outside the gene matches: 12. This CDR3 contains 16 residues. The germline V gene encodes CDR1 SGHAT and CDR2 FQDESV (reference sequence).

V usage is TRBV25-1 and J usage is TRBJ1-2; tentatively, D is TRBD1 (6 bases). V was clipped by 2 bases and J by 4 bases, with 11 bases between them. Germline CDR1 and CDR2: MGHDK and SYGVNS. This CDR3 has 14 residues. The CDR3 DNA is TGTGCCAGCAGTGAACGGACAGTTTCCTATGGCTACACCTTC. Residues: CASSERTVSYGYTF.

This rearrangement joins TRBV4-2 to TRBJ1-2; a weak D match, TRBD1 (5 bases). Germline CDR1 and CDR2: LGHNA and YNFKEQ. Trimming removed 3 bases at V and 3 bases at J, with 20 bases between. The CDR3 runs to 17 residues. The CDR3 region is CASSQEGGTNGDYGYTF. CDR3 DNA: TGTGCCAGCAGCCAGGAGGGAGGGACGAATGGGGACTATGGCTACACCTTC.

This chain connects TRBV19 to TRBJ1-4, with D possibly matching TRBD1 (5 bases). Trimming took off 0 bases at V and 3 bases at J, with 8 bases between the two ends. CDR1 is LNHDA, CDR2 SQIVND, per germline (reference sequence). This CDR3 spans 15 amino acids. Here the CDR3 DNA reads TGTGCCAGTAGTATAGAAAGGGGTCCTAATGAAAAACTGTTTTTT. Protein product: CASSIERGPNEKLFF.

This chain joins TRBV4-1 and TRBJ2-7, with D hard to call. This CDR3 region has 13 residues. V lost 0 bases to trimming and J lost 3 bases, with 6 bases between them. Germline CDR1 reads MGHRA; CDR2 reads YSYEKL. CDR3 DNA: TGCGCCAGCAGCCAAGATTTCCTCTACGAGCAGTACTTC. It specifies CASSQDFLYEQYF.